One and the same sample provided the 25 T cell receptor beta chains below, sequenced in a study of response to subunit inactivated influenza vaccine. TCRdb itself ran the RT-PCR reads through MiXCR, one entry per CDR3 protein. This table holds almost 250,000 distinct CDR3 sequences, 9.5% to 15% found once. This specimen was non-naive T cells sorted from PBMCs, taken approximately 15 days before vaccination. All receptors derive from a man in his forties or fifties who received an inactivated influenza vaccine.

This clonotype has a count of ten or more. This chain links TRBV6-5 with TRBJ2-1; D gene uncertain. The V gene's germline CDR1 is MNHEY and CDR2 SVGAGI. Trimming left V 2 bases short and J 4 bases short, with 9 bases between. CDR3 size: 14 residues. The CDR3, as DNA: TGTGCCAGCAGTTACGATAGCCTATACAATGAGCAGTTCTTC. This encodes CASSYDSLYNEQFF.

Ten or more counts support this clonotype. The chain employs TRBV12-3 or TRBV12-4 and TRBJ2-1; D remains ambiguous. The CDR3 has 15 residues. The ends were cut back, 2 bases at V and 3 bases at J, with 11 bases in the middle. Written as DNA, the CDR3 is TGTGCCAGCAGTTTACTCCTAGGAAGCTACAATGAGCAGTTCTTC. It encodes CASSLLLGSYNEQFF.

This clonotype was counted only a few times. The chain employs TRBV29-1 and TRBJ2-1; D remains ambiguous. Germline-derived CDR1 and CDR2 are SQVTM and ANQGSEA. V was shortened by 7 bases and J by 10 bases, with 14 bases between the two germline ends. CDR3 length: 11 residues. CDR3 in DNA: TGCAGCGGAAAAAGACAAAGAGAGCAGTTCTTC. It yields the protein CSGKRQREQFF.

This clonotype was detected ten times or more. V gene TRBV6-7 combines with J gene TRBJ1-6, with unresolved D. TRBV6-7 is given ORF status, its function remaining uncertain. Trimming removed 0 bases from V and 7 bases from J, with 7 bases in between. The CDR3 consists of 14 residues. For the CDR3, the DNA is TGTGCCAGCAGTTACTCGAAGGCAAATTCACCCCTCCACTTT. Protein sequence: CASSYSKANSPLHF.

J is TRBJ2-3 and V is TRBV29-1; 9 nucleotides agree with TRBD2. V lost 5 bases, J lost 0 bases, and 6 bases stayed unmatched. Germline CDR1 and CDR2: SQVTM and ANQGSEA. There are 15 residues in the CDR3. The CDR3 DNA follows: TGCAGCGTTTCTGCGGGAGGGACTAGCACAGATACGCAGTATTTT. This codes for CSVSAGGTSTDTQYF.

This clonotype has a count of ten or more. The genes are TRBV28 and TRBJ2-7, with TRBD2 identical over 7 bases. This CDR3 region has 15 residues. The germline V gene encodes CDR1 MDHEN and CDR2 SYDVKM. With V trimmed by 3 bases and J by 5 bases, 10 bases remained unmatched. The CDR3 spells CASSLGGGSLNEQYF. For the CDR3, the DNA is TGTGCCAGCAGTTTGGGAGGCGGGAGCCTTAACGAGCAGTACTTC.

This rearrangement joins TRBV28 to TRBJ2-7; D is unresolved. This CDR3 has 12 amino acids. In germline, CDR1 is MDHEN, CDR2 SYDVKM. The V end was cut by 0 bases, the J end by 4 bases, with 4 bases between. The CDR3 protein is CASSLWAYEQYF. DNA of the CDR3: TGTGCCAGCAGTTTATGGGCGTACGAGCAGTACTTC.

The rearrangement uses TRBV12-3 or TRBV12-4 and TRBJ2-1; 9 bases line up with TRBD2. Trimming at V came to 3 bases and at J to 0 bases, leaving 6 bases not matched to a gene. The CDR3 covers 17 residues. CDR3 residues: CASSFRGGVLSYNEQFF. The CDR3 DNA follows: TGTGCCAGCAGTTTCCGCGGGGGGGTTCTCTCCTACAATGAGCAGTTCTTC.

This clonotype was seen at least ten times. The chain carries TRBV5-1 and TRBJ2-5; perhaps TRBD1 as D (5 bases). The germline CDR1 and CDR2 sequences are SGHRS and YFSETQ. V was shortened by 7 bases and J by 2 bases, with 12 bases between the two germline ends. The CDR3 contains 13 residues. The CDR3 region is CASYTTEQETQYF. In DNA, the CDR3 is TGCGCCAGCTACACGACAGAACAAGAGACCCAGTACTTC.

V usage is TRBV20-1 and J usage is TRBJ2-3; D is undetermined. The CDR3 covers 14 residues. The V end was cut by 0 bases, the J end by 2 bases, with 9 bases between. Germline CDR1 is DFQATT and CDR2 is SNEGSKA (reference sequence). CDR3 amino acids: CSARDPGHTDTQYF. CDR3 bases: TGCAGTGCTAGAGATCCCGGTCACACAGATACGCAGTATTTT.

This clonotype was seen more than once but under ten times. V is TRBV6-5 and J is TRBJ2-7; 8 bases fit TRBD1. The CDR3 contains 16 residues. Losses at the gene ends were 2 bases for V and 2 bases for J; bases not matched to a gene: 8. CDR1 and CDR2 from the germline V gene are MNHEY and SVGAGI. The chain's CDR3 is CASSYGGTGGTYEQYF. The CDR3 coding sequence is TGTGCCAGCAGTTACGGCGGGACAGGCGGGACCTACGAGCAGTACTTC.

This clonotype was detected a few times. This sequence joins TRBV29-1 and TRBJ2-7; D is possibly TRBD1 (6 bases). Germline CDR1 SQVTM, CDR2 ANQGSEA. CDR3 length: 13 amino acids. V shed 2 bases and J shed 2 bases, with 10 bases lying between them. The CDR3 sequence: CSVETGYPYEQYF. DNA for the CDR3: TGCAGCGTTGAAACAGGGTACCCCTACGAGCAGTACTTC.

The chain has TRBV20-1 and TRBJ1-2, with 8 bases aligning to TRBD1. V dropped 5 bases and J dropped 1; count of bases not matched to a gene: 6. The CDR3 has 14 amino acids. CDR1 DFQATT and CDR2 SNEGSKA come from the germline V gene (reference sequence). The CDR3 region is CSARTGSYNYGYTF. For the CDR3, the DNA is TGCAGTGCTCGGACAGGGAGCTATAACTATGGCTACACCTTC.

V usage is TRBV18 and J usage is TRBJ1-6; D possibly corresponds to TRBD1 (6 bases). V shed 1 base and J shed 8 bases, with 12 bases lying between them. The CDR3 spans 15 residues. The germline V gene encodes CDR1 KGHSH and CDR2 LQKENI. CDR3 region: CASSPRGGQDSPLHF. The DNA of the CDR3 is TGTGCCAGCTCACCACGGGGGGGGCAGGATTCACCCCTCCACTTT.

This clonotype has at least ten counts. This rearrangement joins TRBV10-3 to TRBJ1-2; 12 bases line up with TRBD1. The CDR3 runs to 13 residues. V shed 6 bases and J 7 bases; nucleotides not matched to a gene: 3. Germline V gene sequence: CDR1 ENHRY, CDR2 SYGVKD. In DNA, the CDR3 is TGTGCCATCAGCAGGGACAGGGGGCCTGGCTACACCTTC. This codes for CAISRDRGPGYTF.

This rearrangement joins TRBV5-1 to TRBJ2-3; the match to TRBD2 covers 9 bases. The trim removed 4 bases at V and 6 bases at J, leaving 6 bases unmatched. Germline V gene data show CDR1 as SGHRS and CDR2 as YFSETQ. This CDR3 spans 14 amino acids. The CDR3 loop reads CASSPGLAFDTQYF. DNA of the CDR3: TGCGCCAGCAGCCCGGGACTAGCTTTTGATACGCAGTATTTT.

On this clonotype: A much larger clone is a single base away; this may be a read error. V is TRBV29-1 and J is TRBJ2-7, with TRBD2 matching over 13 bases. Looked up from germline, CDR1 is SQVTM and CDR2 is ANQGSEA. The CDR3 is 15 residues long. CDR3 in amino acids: CTVEGTSGTSYEQYF. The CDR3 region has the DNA TGCACCGTTGAAGGGACTAGCGGGACCTCCTACGAGCAGTACTTC.

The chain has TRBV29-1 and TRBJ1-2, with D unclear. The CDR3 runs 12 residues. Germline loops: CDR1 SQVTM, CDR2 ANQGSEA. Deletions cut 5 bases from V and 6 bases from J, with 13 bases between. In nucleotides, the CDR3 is TGCAGCGTTCGGGCTCTTCACCATGGCTACACCTTC. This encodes CSVRALHHGYTF.

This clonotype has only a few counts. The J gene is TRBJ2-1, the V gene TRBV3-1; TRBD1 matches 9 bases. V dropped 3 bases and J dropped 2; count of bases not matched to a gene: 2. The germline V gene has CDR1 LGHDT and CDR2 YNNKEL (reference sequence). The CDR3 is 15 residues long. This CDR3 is CASSQGQGTYNEQFF. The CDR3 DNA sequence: TGTGCCAGCAGCCAGGGACAGGGAACCTACAATGAGCAGTTCTTC.

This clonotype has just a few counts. This chain's CDR3 is CASSPYPRDSNSPLHF. The CDR3 region has the DNA TGTGCCAGCAGTCCATACCCCCGGGACAGCAATTCACCCCTCCACTTT. The chain couples TRBV27 to TRBJ1-6; TRBD1 matches at 7 bases. V shed 5 bases, J shed 7 bases, and the junction held 11 bases outside the gene matches. The CDR3 has 16 residues. Germline V lookup: CDR1 MNHEY, CDR2 SMNVEV (reference sequence).

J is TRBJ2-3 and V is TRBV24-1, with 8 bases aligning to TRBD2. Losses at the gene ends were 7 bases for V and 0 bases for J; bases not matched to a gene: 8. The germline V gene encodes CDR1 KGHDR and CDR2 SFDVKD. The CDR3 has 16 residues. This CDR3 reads CATSFSAGGSTDTQYF. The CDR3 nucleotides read TGTGCCACCAGCTTCAGCGCGGGAGGAAGCACAGATACGCAGTATTTT.

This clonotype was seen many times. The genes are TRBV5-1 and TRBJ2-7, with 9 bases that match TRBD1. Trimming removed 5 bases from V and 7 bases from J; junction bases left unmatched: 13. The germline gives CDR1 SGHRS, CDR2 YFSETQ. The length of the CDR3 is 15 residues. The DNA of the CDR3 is TGCGCCAGCAGAACAGGGGGCACCCGACCAAGGGAGCAGTACTTC. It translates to CASRTGGTRPREQYF.

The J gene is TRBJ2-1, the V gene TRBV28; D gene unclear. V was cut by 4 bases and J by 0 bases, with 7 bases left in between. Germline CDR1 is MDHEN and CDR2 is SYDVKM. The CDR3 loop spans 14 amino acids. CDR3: CASSSGYSYNEQFF. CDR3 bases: TGTGCCAGCAGTTCAGGATACTCCTACAATGAGCAGTTCTTC.

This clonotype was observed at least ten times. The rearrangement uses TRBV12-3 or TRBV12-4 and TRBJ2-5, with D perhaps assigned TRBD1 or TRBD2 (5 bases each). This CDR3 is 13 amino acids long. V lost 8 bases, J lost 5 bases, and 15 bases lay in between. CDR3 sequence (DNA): TGTGCCAGCGGCCCATCGGGGCGGGAGACCCAGTACTTC. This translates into CASGPSGRETQYF.

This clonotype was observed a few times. The CDR3 bases are TGTGCCAGTAGTCCACAGGGGGCACAGCCCCAGCATTTT. Its protein product is CASSPQGAQPQHF. The gene calls are TRBV19 and TRBJ1-5; TRBD1 matches 9 bases. After removal of 5 bases from V and 7 bases from J, the junction contained 3 bases not matched to a gene. The CDR3 is 13 residues long. Germline assignment: CDR1 LNHDA and CDR2 SQIVND (reference sequence). The full variable domain, its missing parts supplied by reference TRBV19 and TRBJ1-5, is DGGITQSPKYLFRKEGQNVTLSCEQNLNHDAMYWYRQDPGQGLRLIYYSQIVNDFQKGDIAEGYSVSREKKESFPLTVTSAQKNPTAFYLCASSPQGAQPQHFGDGTRLSIL.